The sequence of this T cell receptor (beta chain) was determined in a study of post-analysis software for immune sequencing data. Turning to this clonotype: Antigen unknown.

Germline V lookup: CDR1 DFQATT, CDR2 SNEGSKA (reference sequence). This CDR3 has 17 residues. Trimming cost V 2 bases and J 4 bases, with 21 bases left between them. Tagging with unique molecular identifiers was a feature of the TCR beta cDNA libraries. TCRdb re-called the PCR reads through MiXCR, storing one row per CDR3 protein. The data show 350,000 to 450,000 distinct CDR3 sequences, around a third seen once. Findings and caveats of the study: Four to six TRBV segments (TRBV5-6, TRBV5-1 and TRBV20-1 among them) occurred more frequently in patients than in controls. In multiple sclerosis, normalized Chao1 diversity was significantly below that of controls.

The chain links TRBV20-1 to TRBJ2-1; D possibly corresponds to TRBD1 (7 bases). This clonotype was sampled from a girl aged 5 to 17 with multiple sclerosis. Sequencing input: blood. The DNA for the CDR3 is TGCAGTGCTAGATCAGGGGGGACAGCCAATATTTACAATGAGCAGTTCTTC. As protein: CSARSGGTANIYNEQFF.